One sample yielded the 26 T cell receptor beta chains listed below, sequenced in a study of T cell clones after liver transplantation. Clones were sequenced by immunoSEQ multiplex PCR, and TCRdb holds only the in-frame ones, with some missing. The table includes approximately 75,000 clones, 80% detected once. Sequenced here: CD4+ T cells from blood, sampled 12 months after liver transplant. Receptor source: a human patient who received a liver transplant. The graft donor may have given rise to some T cells.

V usage is TRBV7-9 and J usage is TRBJ2-1; 7 positions agree with TRBD2. The V segment lost 6 bases and the J segment 7 bases; nucleotides outside the gene matches: 15. There are 16 residues in the CDR3. CDR1 and CDR2 (germline): SEHNR, FQNEAQ (reference sequence). The CDR3 DNA follows: TGTGCCAGCAGTCGGGAGGTGGCAGGTACGAGAAATGAGCAGTTCTTC. Translating it yields CASSREVAGTRNEQFF. Full variable domain (rest looked up from reference TRBV7-9 and TRBJ2-1): DTGVSQNPRHKITKRGQNVTFRCDPISEHNRLYWYRQTLGQGPEFLTYFQNEAQLEKSRLLSDRFSAERPKGSFSTLEIQRTEQGDSAMYLCASSREVAGTRNEQFFGPGTRLTVL.

In DNA, the CDR3 is TGTGCCACCAGCAGAGAGGGGCGGTACGAGCAGTACTTC. This sequence encodes CATSREGRYEQYF. This chain joins TRBV15 and TRBJ2-7; TRBD1 is a possible D gene (5 bases). In germline, CDR1 is LNHNV, CDR2 YYDKDF (reference sequence). The CDR3 has 13 residues. Trimming took off 0 bases at V and 4 bases at J, with 7 bases between the two ends.

This chain links TRBV2 with TRBJ2-2; perhaps TRBD1 as D (5 bases). The CDR3 is made up of 15 amino acids. Trimming cost V 1 base and J 0 bases, with 6 bases left between them. Per the germline V gene, CDR1 is SNHLY and CDR2 is FYNNEI. CDR3 nucleotide sequence: TGTGCCAGCAGTGAAGACAGGTCGAACACCGGGGAGCTGTTTTTT. It codes for CASSEDRSNTGELFF.

This clone has just a few counts. The CDR3 DNA sequence: TGCGCCAGCGGGCGTGGGGACCCCACCTACGAGCAGTACTTC. Translation gives CASGRGDPTYEQYF. The V and J genes are TRBV5-1 and TRBJ2-7; either TRBD1 or TRBD2 may supply D (5 bases each). This CDR3 has 14 residues. V was clipped by 7 bases and J by 2 bases, with 16 bases between them. The V gene's germline CDR1 is SGHRS and CDR2 YFSETQ.

The chain joins TRBV7-2 to TRBJ2-3; 7 bases match TRBD2. Germline trimming cut 5 bases from V and 0 bases from J; bases unmatched to any gene: 5. CDR1 is SGHTA and CDR2 is FQGNSA in the germline V gene. The CDR3 consists of 15 residues. In DNA form, the CDR3 reads TGTGCCAGCAGCCTTTCTAGCGGAAGCACAGATACGCAGTATTTT. As protein: CASSLSSGSTDTQYF.

The genes are TRBV30 and TRBJ1-2; D is uncertain. The germline V gene has CDR1 GTSNPN and CDR2 SVGIG (reference sequence). Trimming stripped 2 bases from V and 4 bases from J, with 14 bases between. This CDR3 region has 14 residues. The CDR3 is CAWSRVPLLYGYTF. Written as DNA, the CDR3 is TGTGCCTGGAGTCGGGTCCCCCTGCTCTATGGCTACACCTTC. Combining the CDR3 with reference TRBV30 and TRBJ1-2 gives the whole variable domain SQTIHQWPATLVQPVGSPLSLECTVEGTSNPNLYWYRQAAGRGLQLLFYSVGIGQISSEVPQNLSASRPQDRQFILSSKKLLLSDSGFYLCAWSRVPLLYGYTFGSGTRLTVV.

The rearrangement uses TRBV27 and TRBJ2-4, with 7 bases matching TRBD2. The ends lost 5 bases at V and 8 bases at J; junction bases unmatched: 6. The CDR3 consists of 13 residues. Per germline, CDR1 MNHEY and CDR2 SMNVEV (reference sequence). This CDR3 reads CASSPQGGDIQYF. DNA for the CDR3: TGTGCCAGCAGTCCGCAGGGAGGGGACATTCAGTACTTC.

The chain couples TRBV11-2 to TRBJ1-1, with D uncertain. This CDR3 is 13 amino acids long. The V end lost 5 bases, the J end lost 1 base, and 8 bases lay between the germline ends. Germline lookup yields CDR1 SGHAT and CDR2 FQNNGV. DNA of the CDR3: TGTGCCAGCAGCCCCCCGGGGAACACTGAAGCTTTCTTT. This sequence encodes CASSPPGNTEAFF.

This sequence joins TRBV5-1 and TRBJ1-1; D perhaps matches TRBD1 (6 bases). CDR3 size: 15 residues. CDR1 and CDR2 (germline): SGHRS, YFSETQ. V was trimmed by 5 bases and J by 1 base, leaving 15 bases between them. CDR3 loop: CASRREGHQNTEAFF. DNA for the CDR3: TGCGCCAGCAGACGGGAGGGACACCAGAACACTGAAGCTTTCTTT.

The chain carries TRBV6-5 and TRBJ2-2; D remains unclear. The V end was cut by 0 bases, the J end by 3 bases, with 5 bases between. CDR3 length: 14 amino acids. The germline gives CDR1 MNHEY, CDR2 SVGAGI. The CDR3 is CASSYSTDTGELFF. Written as DNA, the CDR3 is TGTGCCAGCAGTTACTCGACCGACACCGGGGAGCTGTTTTTT.

This clone was seen once. The chain employs TRBV7-3 and TRBJ2-3; 7 positions match TRBD1. V lost 5 bases and J lost 2; bases outside the gene matches: 4. The germline V gene has CDR1 SGHTA and CDR2 FQGTGA. CDR3 length: 14 amino acids. The CDR3 sequence: CASSRTGNTDTQYF. The CDR3 DNA follows: TGTGCCAGCAGCAGGACAGGAAACACAGATACGCAGTATTTT.

This clone was observed a few times. The chain has TRBV28 and TRBJ1-2; possible D gene TRBD1, 6 bases. The V and J ends lost 4 bases and 2 bases respectively, with 11 bases between them. The CDR3 is 14 amino acids. Germline-derived CDR1 and CDR2 are MDHEN and SYDVKM. CDR3 coding DNA: TGTGCCAGCAGTTCCCAAGGGGGGAACTATGGCTACACCTTC. This translates into CASSSQGGNYGYTF.

The gene calls are TRBV20-1 and TRBJ2-7, with D perhaps TRBD1 (6 bases). Germline CDR1 is DFQATT and CDR2 is SNEGSKA (reference sequence). This CDR3 spans 11 amino acids. The V end was cut by 5 bases, the J end by 3 bases, with 8 bases between. CDR3 bases: TGCAGTGCTTACAGGGACTACGAGCAGTACTTC. It translates to CSAYRDYEQYF.

In this sample, this clone turned up a few times. The CDR3 DNA follows: TGTGCCAGCAGCTTGGAACCTAGCGCGAACACCGGGGAGCTGTTTTTT. It encodes CASSLEPSANTGELFF. This chain joins TRBV7-6 and TRBJ2-2; weak D call: TRBD2 (6 bases). V was pared by 3 bases and J by 0 bases, with 11 bases between. The CDR3 spans 16 residues. Germline V gene lookup returns CDR1 SGHVS and CDR2 FNYEAQ.

The chain couples TRBV7-2 to TRBJ2-5, with D possibly TRBD1 on 7 matching bases. Trimming cost V 1 base and J 7 bases, with 19 bases left between them. Looked up from germline, CDR1 is SGHTA and CDR2 is FQGNSA. The CDR3 extends over 16 amino acids. This CDR3 is CASSLEGRGSGGTQYF. The CDR3 DNA sequence: TGTGCCAGCAGCTTAGAGGGGCGGGGTTCAGGGGGGACCCAGTACTTC. Full variable domain (remainder filled in from reference TRBV7-2 and TRBJ2-5): GAGVSQSPSNKVTEKGKDVELRCDPISGHTALYWYRQSLGQGLEFLIYFQGNSAPDKSGLPSDRFSAERTGGSVSTLTIQRTQQEDSAVYLCASSLEGRGSGGTQYFGPGTRLLVL.

This clone was picked up one time. The V gene is TRBV4-1, the J gene TRBJ1-1; D may be TRBD1 (6 bases). CDR1 is MGHRA and CDR2 is YSYEKL in the germline V gene. V was trimmed by 0 bases and J by 3 bases, leaving 17 bases between them. CDR3 size: 17 residues. The CDR3, as DNA: TGCGCCAGCAGCCAAGATCGAGGGGGGAACGGGCACACTGAAGCTTTCTTT. This translates into CASSQDRGGNGHTEAFF.

The rearrangement uses TRBV5-1 and TRBJ2-4; possibly TRBD1 or TRBD2 for D (5 bases each). CDR3 length: 16 residues. Germline loops: CDR1 SGHRS, CDR2 YFSETQ. V lost 0 bases and J 1 base, leaving 11 bases between the germline ends. The CDR3 nucleotides are TGCGCCAGCAGCTTGGGAGGGGCTGGGGCCAAAAACATTCAGTACTTC. This encodes CASSLGGAGAKNIQYF. Filled out from reference TRBV5-1 and TRBJ2-4, the complete variable domain reads KAGVTQTPRYLIKTRGQQVTLSCSPISGHRSVSWYQQTPGQGLQFLFEYFSETQRNKGNFPGRFSGRQFSNSRSEMNVSTLELGDSALYLCASSLGGAGAKNIQYFGAGTRLSVL.

The chain joins TRBV7-2 to TRBJ1-2, with 7 bases identical to TRBD1. From germline, CDR1 is SGHTA and CDR2 FQGNSA. CDR3 size: 14 residues. The ends lost 2 bases at V and 4 bases at J; junction bases unmatched: 4. The CDR3 DNA reads TGTGCCAGCAGCTTAAGGGACAGTATCTATGGCTACACCTTC. It translates to CASSLRDSIYGYTF.

The genes are TRBV7-9 and TRBJ1-1, with D hard to call. From germline, CDR1 is SEHNR and CDR2 FQNEAQ (reference sequence). The CDR3 sequence is 13 residues long. The germline V and J ends were trimmed by 0 bases and 4 bases, with 6 bases remaining between them. The CDR3 reads CASSLAIFTEAFF. CDR3 coding DNA: TGTGCCAGCAGCTTAGCGATCTTCACTGAAGCTTTCTTT.

This chain joins TRBV2 and TRBJ1-2; TRBD1 might be the D (5 bases). V was cut by 5 bases and J by 2 bases, with 15 bases left in between. CDR3 size: 15 residues. Germline CDR1 reads SNHLY; CDR2 reads FYNNEI. In DNA, the CDR3 is TGTGCCAGCAGTCCAAGCGGGGCCTGGAACTATGGCTACACCTTC. Protein: CASSPSGAWNYGYTF. Variable domain in full (rest from reference TRBV2 and TRBJ1-2): EPEVTQTPSHQVTQMGQEVILRCVPISNHLYFYWYRQILGQKVEFLVSFYNNEISEKSEIFDDQFSVERPDGSNFTLKIRSTKLEDSAMYFCASSPSGAWNYGYTFGSGTRLTVV.

The chain joins TRBV5-1 to TRBJ2-5, with D unclear. This CDR3 is built from 14 residues. V lost 5 bases to trimming and J lost 1 base, with 12 bases between them. Germline CDR1 SGHRS, CDR2 YFSETQ. CDR3 region: CASSAGQSQETQYF. For the CDR3, the DNA is TGCGCCAGCAGTGCTGGGCAGTCCCAAGAGACCCAGTACTTC.

This clone was recorded a few times. V gene TRBV9 combines with J gene TRBJ2-2, with unresolved D. Trimming stripped 4 bases from V and 0 bases from J, with 16 bases between. Germline assignment: CDR1 SGDLS and CDR2 YYNGEE. This CDR3 is 17 amino acids long. This CDR3 is CASSLTWGNANTGELFF. The CDR3 DNA follows: TGTGCCAGCAGCTTAACCTGGGGAAACGCGAACACCGGGGAGCTGTTTTTT.

The V gene is TRBV29-1, the J gene TRBJ2-1; tentatively, D is TRBD2 (6 bases). Germline V gene sequence: CDR1 SQVTM, CDR2 ANQGSEA. The CDR3 covers 12 residues. CDR3 residues: CSLGLRENEQFF. CDR3 nucleotides: TGCAGTCTTGGACTCCGGGAGAATGAGCAGTTCTTC.

This chain uses TRBV6-1 with TRBJ2-4; D gene ambiguous. CDR1 and CDR2 (germline): MNHNS, SASEGT. V gave up 2 bases and J gave up 0 bases, with 5 bases separating them. CDR3 length: 14 amino acids. The CDR3 sequence: CASSEPGAKNIQYF. For the CDR3, the DNA is TGTGCCAGCAGTGAACCCGGAGCCAAAAACATTCAGTACTTC.

The rearrangement links TRBV28 to TRBJ1-4; D is undetermined. In germline, CDR1 is MDHEN, CDR2 SYDVKM. CDR3 length: 15 residues. The V and J ends lost 1 base and 5 bases respectively, with 11 bases between them. The CDR3 loop is CASSLLGAPNEKLFF. CDR3 nucleotides: TGTGCCAGCAGTTTATTGGGTGCCCCGAATGAAAAACTGTTTTTT.

This chain links TRBV6-1 with TRBJ1-5; the match to TRBD1 covers 7 bases. V shed 8 bases, J shed 5 bases, and the junction held 12 bases outside the gene matches. This CDR3 spans 15 amino acids. CDR1 and CDR2 from the germline V gene are MNHNS and SASEGT. CDR3 protein: CASGTFGTDYQPQHF. The CDR3 DNA is TGTGCCAGCGGGACCTTCGGGACAGATTATCAGCCCCAGCATTTT.